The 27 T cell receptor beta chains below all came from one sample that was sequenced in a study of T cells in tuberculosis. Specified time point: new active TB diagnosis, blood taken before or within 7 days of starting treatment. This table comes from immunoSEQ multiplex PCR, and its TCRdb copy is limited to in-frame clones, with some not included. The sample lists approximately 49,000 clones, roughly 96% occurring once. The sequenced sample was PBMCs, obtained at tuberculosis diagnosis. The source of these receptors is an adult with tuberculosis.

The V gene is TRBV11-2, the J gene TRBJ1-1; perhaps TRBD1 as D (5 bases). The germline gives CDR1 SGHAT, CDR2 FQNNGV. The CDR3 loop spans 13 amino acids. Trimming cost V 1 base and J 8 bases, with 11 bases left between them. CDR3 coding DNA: TGTGCCAGCAGCTTAGTAATGACAGTAGAAGCTTTCTTT. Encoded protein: CASSLVMTVEAFF.

The CDR3 is CASSHVTGSGNTIYF. The CDR3 bases are TGTGCCAGCAGTCACGTGACAGGGTCGGGAAACACCATATATTTT. The rearrangement joins TRBV6-1 to TRBJ1-3; the match to TRBD1 covers 7 bases. The ends lost 5 bases at V and 4 bases at J; junction bases unmatched: 8. CDR1 and CDR2 (germline): MNHNS, SASEGT. The CDR3 is 15 residues long.

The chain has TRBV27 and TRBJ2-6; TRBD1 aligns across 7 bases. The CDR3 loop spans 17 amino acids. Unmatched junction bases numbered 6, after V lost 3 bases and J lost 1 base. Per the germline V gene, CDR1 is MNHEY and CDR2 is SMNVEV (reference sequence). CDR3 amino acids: CASSFIKGASGANVLTF. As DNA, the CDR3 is TGTGCCAGCAGTTTTATCAAGGGGGCTTCTGGGGCCAACGTCCTGACTTTC.

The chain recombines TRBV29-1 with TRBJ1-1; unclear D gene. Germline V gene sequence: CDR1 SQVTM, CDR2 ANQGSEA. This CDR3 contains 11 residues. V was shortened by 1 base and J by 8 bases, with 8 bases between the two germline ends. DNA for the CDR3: TGCAGCGTTGAAGCAGCACAGGAAGCTTTCTTT. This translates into CSVEAAQEAFF.

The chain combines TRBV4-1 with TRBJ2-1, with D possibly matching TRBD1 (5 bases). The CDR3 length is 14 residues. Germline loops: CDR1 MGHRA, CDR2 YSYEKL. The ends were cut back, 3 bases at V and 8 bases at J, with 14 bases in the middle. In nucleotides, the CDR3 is TGCGCCAGCAGCCAGGGGCCTAGTAACGATGAGCAGTTCTTC. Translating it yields CASSQGPSNDEQFF.

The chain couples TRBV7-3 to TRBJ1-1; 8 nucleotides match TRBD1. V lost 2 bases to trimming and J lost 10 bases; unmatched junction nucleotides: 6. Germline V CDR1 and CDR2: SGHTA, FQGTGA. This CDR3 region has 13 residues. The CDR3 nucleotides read TGTGCCAGCAGCTTAGAGAACAGGGGGTCAGCTTTCTTT. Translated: CASSLENRGSAFF.

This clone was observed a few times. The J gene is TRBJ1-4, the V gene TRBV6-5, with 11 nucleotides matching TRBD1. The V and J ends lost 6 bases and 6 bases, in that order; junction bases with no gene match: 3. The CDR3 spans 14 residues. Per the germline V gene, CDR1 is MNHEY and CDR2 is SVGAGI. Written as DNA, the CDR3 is TGTGCCAGCAGAAGGACAGGGGGCGATGAAAAACTGTTTTTT. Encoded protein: CASRRTGGDEKLFF.

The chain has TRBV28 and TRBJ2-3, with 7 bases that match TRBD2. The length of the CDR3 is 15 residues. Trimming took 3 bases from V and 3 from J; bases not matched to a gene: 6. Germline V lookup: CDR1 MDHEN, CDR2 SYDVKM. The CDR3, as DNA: TGTGCCAGCAGTTTGGGGGGGTCGGGAACAGATACGCAGTATTTT. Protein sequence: CASSLGGSGTDTQYF.

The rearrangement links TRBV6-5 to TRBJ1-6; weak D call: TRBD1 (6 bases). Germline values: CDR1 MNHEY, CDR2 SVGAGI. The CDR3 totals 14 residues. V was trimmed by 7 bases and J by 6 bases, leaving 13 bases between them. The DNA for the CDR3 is TGTGCCAGCAAACAGGGTCATAGTAATTCACCCCTCCACTTT. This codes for CASKQGHSNSPLHF.

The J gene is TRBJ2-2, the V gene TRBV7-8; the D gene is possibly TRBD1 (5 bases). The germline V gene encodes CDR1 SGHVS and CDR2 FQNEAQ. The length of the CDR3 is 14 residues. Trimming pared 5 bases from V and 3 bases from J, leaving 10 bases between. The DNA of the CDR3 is TGTGCCAGCAGCCCGCAGGGATACACCGGGGAGCTGTTTTTT. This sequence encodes CASSPQGYTGELFF.

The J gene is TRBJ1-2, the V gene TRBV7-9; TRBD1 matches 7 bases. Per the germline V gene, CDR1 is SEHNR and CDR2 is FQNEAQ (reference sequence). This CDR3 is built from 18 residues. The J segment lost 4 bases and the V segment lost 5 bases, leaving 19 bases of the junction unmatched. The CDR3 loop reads CASSGRDGQAPGSYGYTF. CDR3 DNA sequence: TGTGCCAGCAGCGGTAGGGACGGACAGGCGCCAGGGAGCTATGGCTACACCTTC.

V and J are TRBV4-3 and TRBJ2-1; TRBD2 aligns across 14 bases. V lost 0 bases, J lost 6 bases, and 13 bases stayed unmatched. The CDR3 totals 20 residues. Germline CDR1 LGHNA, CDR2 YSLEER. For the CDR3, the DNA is TGCGCCAGCAGCCAAGATAACGGACTAGCGGGAGGCCCGCCCCTCAATGAGCAGTTCTTC. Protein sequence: CASSQDNGLAGGPPLNEQFF.

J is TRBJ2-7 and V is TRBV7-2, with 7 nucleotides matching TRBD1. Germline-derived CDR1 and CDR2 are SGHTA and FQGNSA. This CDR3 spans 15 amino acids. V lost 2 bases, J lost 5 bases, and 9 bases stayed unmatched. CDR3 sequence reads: CASSLRQDRSHEQYF. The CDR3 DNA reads TGTGCCAGCAGCTTAAGACAGGACAGGAGCCACGAGCAGTACTTC.

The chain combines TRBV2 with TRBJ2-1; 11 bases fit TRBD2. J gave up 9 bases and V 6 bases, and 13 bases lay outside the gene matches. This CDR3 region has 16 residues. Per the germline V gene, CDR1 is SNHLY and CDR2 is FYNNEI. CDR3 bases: TGTGCCAGCAGCCTAGGACTAGCGGGCTCAAGAAGTGAGCAGTTCTTC. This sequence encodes CASSLGLAGSRSEQFF.

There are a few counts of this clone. Here the CDR3 reads CASSLTSGATDTQYF. The DNA of the CDR3 is TGCGCCAGCAGCTTGACTAGCGGGGCCACAGATACGCAGTATTTT. The chain has TRBV5-1 and TRBJ2-3, with 10 positions matching TRBD2. CDR1 and CDR2 from the germline V gene are SGHRS and YFSETQ. CDR3 length equals 15 residues. Trimming cost V 1 base and J 2 bases; bases outside gene matches: 1.

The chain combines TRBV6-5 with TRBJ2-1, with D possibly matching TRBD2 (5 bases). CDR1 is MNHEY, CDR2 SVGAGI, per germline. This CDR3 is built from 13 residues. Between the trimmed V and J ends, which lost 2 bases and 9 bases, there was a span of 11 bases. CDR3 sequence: CASSYGSVSEQFF. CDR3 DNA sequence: TGTGCCAGCAGTTACGGGAGTGTCAGTGAGCAGTTCTTC.

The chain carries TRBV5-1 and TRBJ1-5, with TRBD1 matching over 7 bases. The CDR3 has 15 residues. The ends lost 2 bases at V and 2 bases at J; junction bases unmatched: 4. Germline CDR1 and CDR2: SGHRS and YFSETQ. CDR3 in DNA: TGCGCCAGCAGCTTAGGGGGCCGCGGCAATCAGCCCCAGCATTTT. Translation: CASSLGGRGNQPQHF. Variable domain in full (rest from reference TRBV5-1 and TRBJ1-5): KAGVTQTPRYLIKTRGQQVTLSCSPISGHRSVSWYQQTPGQGLQFLFEYFSETQRNKGNFPGRFSGRQFSNSRSEMNVSTLELGDSALYLCASSLGGRGNQPQHFGDGTRLSIL.

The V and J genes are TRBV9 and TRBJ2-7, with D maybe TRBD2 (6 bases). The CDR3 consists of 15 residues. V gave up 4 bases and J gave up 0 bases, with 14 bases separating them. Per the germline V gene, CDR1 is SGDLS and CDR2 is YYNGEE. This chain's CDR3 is CASSQRDLSSYEQYF. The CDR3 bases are TGTGCCAGCAGCCAACGGGACTTAAGCTCCTACGAGCAGTACTTC.

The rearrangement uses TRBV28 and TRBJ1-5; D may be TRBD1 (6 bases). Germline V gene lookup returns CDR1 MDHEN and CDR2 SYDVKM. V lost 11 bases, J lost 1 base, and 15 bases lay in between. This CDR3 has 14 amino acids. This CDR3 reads CAGKTGSSNQPQHF. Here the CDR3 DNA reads TGTGCCGGGAAAACAGGGAGCAGCAATCAGCCCCAGCATTTT. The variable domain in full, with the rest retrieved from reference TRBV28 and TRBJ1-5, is DVKVTQSSRYLVKRTGEKVFLECVQDMDHENMFWYRQDPGLGLRLIYFSYDVKMKEKGDIPEGYSVSREKKERFSLILESASTNQTSMYLCAGKTGSSNQPQHFGDGTRLSIL.

The CDR3 sequence is CASSWSLAEAFF. CDR3 DNA: TGTGCCAGCAGTTGGAGTCTCGCTGAAGCTTTCTTT. This chain joins TRBV6-1 and TRBJ1-1, with no clear D. Trimming removed 5 bases from V and 6 bases from J, with 10 bases in between. Per the germline V gene, CDR1 is MNHNS and CDR2 is SASEGT. The CDR3 runs to 12 residues.

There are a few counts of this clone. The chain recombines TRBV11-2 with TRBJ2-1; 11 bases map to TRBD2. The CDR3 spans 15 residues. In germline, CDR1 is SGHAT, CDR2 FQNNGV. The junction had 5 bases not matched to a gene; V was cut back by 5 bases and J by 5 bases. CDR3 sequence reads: CASSPGLAGDNEQFF. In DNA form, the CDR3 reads TGTGCCAGCAGCCCCGGACTAGCGGGCGACAATGAGCAGTTCTTC. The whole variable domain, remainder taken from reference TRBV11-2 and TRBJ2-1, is EAGVAQSPRYKIIEKRQSVAFWCNPISGHATLYWYQQILGQGPKLLIQFQNNGVVDDSQLPKDRFSAERLKGVDSTLKIQPAKLEDSAVYLCASSPGLAGDNEQFFGPGTRLTVL.

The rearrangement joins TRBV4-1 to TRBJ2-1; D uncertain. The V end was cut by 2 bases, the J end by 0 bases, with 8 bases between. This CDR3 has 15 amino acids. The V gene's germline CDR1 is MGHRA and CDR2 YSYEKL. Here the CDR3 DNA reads TGCGCCAGCAGCCAACAACCGAGCTCCTACAATGAGCAGTTCTTC. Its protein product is CASSQQPSSYNEQFF.

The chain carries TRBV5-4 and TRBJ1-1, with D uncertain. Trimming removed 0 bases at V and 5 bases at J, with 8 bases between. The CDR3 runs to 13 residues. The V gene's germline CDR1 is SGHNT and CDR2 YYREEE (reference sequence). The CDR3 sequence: CASSLGDETEAFF. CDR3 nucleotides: TGTGCCAGCAGCTTGGGCGATGAGACTGAAGCTTTCTTT.

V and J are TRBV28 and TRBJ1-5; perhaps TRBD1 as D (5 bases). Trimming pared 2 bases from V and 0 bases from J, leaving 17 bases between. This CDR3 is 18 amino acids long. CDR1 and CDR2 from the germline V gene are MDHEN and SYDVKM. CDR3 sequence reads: CASSLIQVNGYSNQPQHF. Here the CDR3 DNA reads TGTGCCAGCAGTTTAATACAGGTTAACGGGTATAGCAATCAGCCCCAGCATTTT.

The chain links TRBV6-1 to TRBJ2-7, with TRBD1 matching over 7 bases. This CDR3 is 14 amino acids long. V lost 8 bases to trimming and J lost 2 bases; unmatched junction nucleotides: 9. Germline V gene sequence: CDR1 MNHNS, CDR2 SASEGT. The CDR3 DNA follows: TGTGCCAGCCTCGACAGGGCAGCCACCTACGAGCAGTACTTC. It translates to CASLDRAATYEQYF.

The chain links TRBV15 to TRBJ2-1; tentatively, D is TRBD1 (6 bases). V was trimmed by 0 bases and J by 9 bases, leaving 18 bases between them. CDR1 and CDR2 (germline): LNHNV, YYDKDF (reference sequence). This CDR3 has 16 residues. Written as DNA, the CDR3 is TGTGCCACCAGCAGAGATAAGGGCGTAGGGGGTGGTGAGCAGTTCTTC. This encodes CATSRDKGVGGGEQFF.

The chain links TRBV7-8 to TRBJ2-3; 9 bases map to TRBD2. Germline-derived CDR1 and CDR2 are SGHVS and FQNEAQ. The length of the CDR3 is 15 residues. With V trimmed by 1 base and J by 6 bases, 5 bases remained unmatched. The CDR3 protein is CASSLVTSGSDTQYF. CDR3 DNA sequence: TGTGCCAGCAGCTTAGTAACTAGCGGGTCGGATACGCAGTATTTT.